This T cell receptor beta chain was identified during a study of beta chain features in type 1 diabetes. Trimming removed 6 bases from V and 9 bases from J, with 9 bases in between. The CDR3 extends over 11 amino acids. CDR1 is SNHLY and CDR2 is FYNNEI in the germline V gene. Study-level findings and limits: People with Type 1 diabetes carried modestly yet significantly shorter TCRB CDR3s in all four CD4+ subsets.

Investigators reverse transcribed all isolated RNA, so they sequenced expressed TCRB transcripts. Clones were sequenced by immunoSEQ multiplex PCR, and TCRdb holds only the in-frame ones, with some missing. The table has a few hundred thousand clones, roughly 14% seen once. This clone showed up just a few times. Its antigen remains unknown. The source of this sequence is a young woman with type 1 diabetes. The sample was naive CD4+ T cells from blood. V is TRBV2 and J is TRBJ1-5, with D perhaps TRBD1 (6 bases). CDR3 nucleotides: TGTGCCAGCAGATCGACAGGGCCCCAGCATTTT. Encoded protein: CASRSTGPQHF.